This T cell receptor beta chain derives from a study of T cell responses to AZD1222 COVID-19 vaccine. Study-wide findings and caveats: Repertoire samples came only from after the peak T cell response. Donors were largely white British and mainly female; clonal diversity was possibly underestimated. The study reported that nearly half of spike-specific TCRs target unmutated variant regions.

With respect to this clone: The antigen is undetermined.

Produced via immunoSEQ multiplex PCR; TCRdb's table is partial and in-frame only. The table shows 140,000 to 150,000 clones, with approximately 90% occurring only once. In germline, CDR1 is MNHEY, CDR2 SMNVEV (reference sequence). V trimming: 6 bases; J trimming: 5 bases; junction bases outside the gene matches: 11. The CDR3 spans 16 residues. Sample: peripheral blood, taken on day 0 of AZD1222 vaccination. The TCR originated in an adult in good health. This chain connects TRBV27 to TRBJ2-1, with 9 bases lining up with TRBD2. CDR3: CASSDSPLAGHNEQFF. In DNA, the CDR3 is TGTGCCAGCAGCGACAGCCCACTAGCGGGTCACAATGAGCAGTTCTTC.